The clone carrying this T cell receptor (beta chain) appeared a few times. The source of the sample is a study of human T cells and chemical hapten exposure. For the study at large: Each week of the roughly 26-week study, patients had diphenylcyclopropenone applied to the scalp.

The sample's time point: patch test 2, 6 weeks after DPC sensitization. As for treatment: therapeutic diphenylcyclopropenone sensitization with weekly scalp DPC. Separate cDNA molecules received unique molecular identifiers, which the library attached to them. A single record per CDR3 protein comes from TCRdb applying MiXCR to the RACE reads. This table has about 380,000 distinct CDR3 sequences, just under 6.5% appearing once. V lost 2 bases and J 2 bases, leaving 9 bases between the germline ends. Germline V gene sequence: CDR1 MNHEY, CDR2 SVGEGT. This CDR3 region has 14 residues. Here the sequenced sample was whole blood, taken in connection with sensitization to the hapten diphenylcyclopropenone (DPC). The chain has TRBV6-2 or TRBV6-3 and TRBJ1-1; a possible D gene is TRBD1 (5 bases). The sequence came from a young woman with alopecia areata. Some clones in this sample may be carry-over from other donors' samples. The CDR3 spells CASSYVRANTEAFF. In DNA form, the CDR3 reads TGTGCCAGCAGTTACGTCAGGGCTAACACTGAAGCTTTCTTT.